Detailed here is one T cell receptor beta chain. The data originate from a study of blood T cell repertoires in COVID-19. Between the trimmed V and J ends, which lost 0 bases and 1 base, there was a span of 16 bases. The CDR3 is made up of 18 amino acids. Germline CDR1 LGHNA, CDR2 YSLEER. Method: immunoSEQ multiplex PCR; TCRdb's copy keeps in-frame clones and lacks some. The data show about 250,000 clones, with approximately 90% seen just once and under 10% held by the top ten. Sequencing was carried out using PBMCs or T cells enriched from blood (not recorded which). This rearrangement joins TRBV4-3 to TRBJ2-1, with D possibly TRBD1 on 6 matching bases. The sequence derives from a man aged 40-55 years who had recovered from COVID-19. Here the CDR3 reads CASSQDRDNPFSYNEQFF. The DNA for the CDR3 is TGCGCCAGCAGCCAAGACCGGGACAATCCTTTTTCCTACAATGAGCAGTTCTTC.